This T cell receptor (beta chain) was captured in a study of blood T cell repertoires in COVID-19. The repertoire was sequenced with immunoSEQ multiplex PCR; TCRdb's copy has only in-frame clones and lacks some. The table records 60,000 to 85,000 clones, 75% to 90% of them present only once. V dropped 5 bases and J dropped 8; count of bases not matched to a gene: 12. The CDR3 consists of 15 residues. Germline V gene sequence: CDR1 MNHEY, CDR2 SMNVEV (reference sequence). The V and J genes are TRBV27 and TRBJ2-3; the match to TRBD2 covers 8 bases. This receptor was identified in a man between 65 and 80 years old who had recovered from COVID-19. The sequenced sample was peripheral blood. CDR3 region: CASSGSGGALGTQYF. CDR3 nucleotides: TGTGCCAGCAGTGGCTCCGGGGGGGCGTTAGGTACGCAGTATTTT.